Listed here is a single TCR beta chain. Its antigen is still unknown. The junction does not match germline at one end; this may be a read error. The TCR beta CDR3 regions underwent amplification using RNA transcripts as the source. RT-PCR in the first round (using the HTBI primer set) targeted the TCR CDR3. A single record per CDR3 protein comes from TCRdb applying MiXCR to the multiplex PCR reads. The table has about 400,000 distinct CDR3 sequences, roughly 13% seen once. The sample is drawn from a study of T cells in Graves' hyperthyroidism and ophthalmopathy. Study-wide points: Model output signaled ophthalmopathy a median roughly 6 months ahead of onset.

Germline CDR1 KGHDR, CDR2 SFDVKD. The CDR3 has 16 amino acids. Reasons for excluding patients were uncontrolled infection, other autoimmune disease, pregnancy or lactation. Diagnostic decisions used clinical symptoms, serum thyroxine and TRAb, thyroid ultrasound and orbital computed tomography. PBMCs were collected from an approximately 9 ml volume of fresh peripheral blood. The sequenced sample was blood. This TCR was sampled from a man aged 50-60 years with Graves' ophthalmopathy. The rearrangement links TRBV24-1 to TRBJ2-6; possibly TRBD1 for D (7 bases). The CDR3 sequence: CAASGTAGSGANVLTF. In DNA form, the CDR3 reads TGTGCCGCCAGTGGGACAGCGGGCTCTGGGGCCAACGTCCTGACTTTC.